This T cell receptor beta chain comes out of a study of human T cells and chemical hapten exposure. This CDR3 comprises 14 residues. J was trimmed by 0 bases and V by 6 bases; bases with no gene match: 4. Germline V lookup: CDR1 SNHLY, CDR2 FYNNEI. TCRdb used MiXCR to reprocess the RACE reads, holding one entry per CDR3 protein. This repertoire shows 130,000 or so distinct CDR3 sequences, roughly 12% found once; its top ten account for over 2%. Time point described: patch test 3, about 24 weeks after DPC sensitization. The treatment was: therapeutic diphenylcyclopropenone sensitization with weekly scalp DPC. Unseparated into fractions, whole blood served as the source from which total RNA was extracted. Study observations and caveats: Positive correlation was observed between PT1 expanded TCR counts and patch test score. Because they had alopecia, donors may respond immunologically unlike healthy people.

As for this clonotype: Its specificity is not known.

The receptor comes from a woman aged 45-65 years with alopecia areata. Some clones in this sample may be carry-over from other donors' samples. Source: whole blood, taken in connection with sensitization to the hapten diphenylcyclopropenone (DPC). The chain combines TRBV2 with TRBJ2-7; TRBD1 aligns across 8 bases. In DNA form, the CDR3 reads TGTGCCAGCAGGGGGACAGGACTCTCCTACGAGCAGTACTTC. Its protein product is CASRGTGLSYEQYF.